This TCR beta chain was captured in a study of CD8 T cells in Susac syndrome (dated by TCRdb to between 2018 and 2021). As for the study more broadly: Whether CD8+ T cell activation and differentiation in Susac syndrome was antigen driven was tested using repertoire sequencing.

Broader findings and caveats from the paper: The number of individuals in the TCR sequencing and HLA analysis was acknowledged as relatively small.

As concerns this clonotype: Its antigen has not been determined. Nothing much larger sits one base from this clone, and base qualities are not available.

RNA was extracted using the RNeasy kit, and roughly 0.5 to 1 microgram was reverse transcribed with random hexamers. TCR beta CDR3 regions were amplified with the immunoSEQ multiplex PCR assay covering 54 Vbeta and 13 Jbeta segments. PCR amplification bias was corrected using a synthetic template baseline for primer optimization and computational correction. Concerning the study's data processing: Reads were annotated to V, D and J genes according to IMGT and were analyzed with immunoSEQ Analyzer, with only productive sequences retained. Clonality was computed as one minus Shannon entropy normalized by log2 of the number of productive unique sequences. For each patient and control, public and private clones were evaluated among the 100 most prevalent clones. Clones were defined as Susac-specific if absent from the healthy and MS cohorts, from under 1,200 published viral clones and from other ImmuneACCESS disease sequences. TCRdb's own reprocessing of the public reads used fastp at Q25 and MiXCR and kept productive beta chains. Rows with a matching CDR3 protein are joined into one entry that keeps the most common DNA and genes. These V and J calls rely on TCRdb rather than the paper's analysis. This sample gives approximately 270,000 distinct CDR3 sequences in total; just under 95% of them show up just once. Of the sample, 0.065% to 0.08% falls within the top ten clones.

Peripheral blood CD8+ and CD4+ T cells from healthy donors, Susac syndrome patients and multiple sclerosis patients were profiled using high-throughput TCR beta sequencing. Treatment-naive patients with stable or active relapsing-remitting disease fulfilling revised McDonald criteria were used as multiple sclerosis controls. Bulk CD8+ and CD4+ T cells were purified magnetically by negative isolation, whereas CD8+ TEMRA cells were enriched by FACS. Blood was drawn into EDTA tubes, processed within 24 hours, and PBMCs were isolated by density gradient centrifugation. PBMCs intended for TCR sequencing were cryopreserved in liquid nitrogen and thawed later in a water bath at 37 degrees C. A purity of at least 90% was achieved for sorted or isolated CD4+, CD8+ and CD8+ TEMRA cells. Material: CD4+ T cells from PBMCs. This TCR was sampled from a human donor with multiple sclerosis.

CDR3 sequence: CRGPGGYTF. The DNA sequence reads TGCAGAGGCCCGGGCGGCTACACCTTC. The sequence is built from TRBV20-1 and TRBJ1-2; no D gene is confidently identified. CDR1 and CDR2, looked up from the germline V gene (reference sequence), are DFQATT and SNEGSKA. CDR3 length: 9 amino acids, cysteine to phenylalanine. The kept DNA is CDR3 alone, 27 bases in frame from the first base.